The 28 T cell receptor beta chains below come from one sample, sequenced in a study of blood T cell repertoires in COVID-19. Repertoires were generated with immunoSEQ multiplex PCR, while TCRdb's copy carries only in-frame clones and drops some. The sample lists about 350,000 clones; roughly 87% were seen once. Sequencing was carried out using PBMCs or T cells enriched from blood (not recorded which). The source is a woman aged 30 to 39 who had recovered from COVID-19.

The chain is built from TRBV28 and TRBJ1-4; D gene unclear. The V gene lost 4 bases and the J gene lost 4 bases, with 7 bases spanning the gap. The CDR3 spans 13 residues. Germline CDR1 MDHEN, CDR2 SYDVKM. This chain's CDR3 is CASSYLVNEKLFF. CDR3 DNA: TGTGCCAGCAGTTATTTAGTTAATGAAAAACTGTTTTTT. Drawing the rest from reference TRBV28 and TRBJ1-4, the complete variable domain is DVKVTQSSRYLVKRTGEKVFLECVQDMDHENMFWYRQDPGLGLRLIYFSYDVKMKEKGDIPEGYSVSREKKERFSLILESASTNQTSMYLCASSYLVNEKLFFGSGTQLSVL.

This chain connects TRBV5-4 to TRBJ2-7; D might be TRBD2 (5 bases). CDR3 length equals 12 residues. V lost 2 bases and J lost 6, with 9 bases in between. Germline V CDR1 and CDR2: SGHNT, YYREEE (reference sequence). The CDR3: CASSFDLAEQYF. CDR3 nucleotides: TGTGCCAGCAGCTTCGACCTAGCCGAGCAGTACTTC.

V is TRBV5-1 and J is TRBJ2-5; TRBD2 is a possible D gene (7 bases). This CDR3 contains 14 residues. V shed 9 bases and J shed 5 bases, with 20 bases lying between them. CDR1 is SGHRS and CDR2 is YFSETQ in the germline V gene. CDR3 protein: CATSGGGSVETQYF. As DNA, the CDR3 is TGCGCCACCTCCGGGGGCGGGAGCGTGGAGACCCAGTACTTC.

The chain carries TRBV11-1 and TRBJ1-2; tentatively, D is TRBD1 (5 bases). The V end was cut by 5 bases, the J end by 5 bases, with 9 bases between. The CDR3 has 12 amino acids. Per the germline V gene, CDR1 is SGHAT and CDR2 is FQDESV (reference sequence). The CDR3: CASSRDSYGYTF. The CDR3 bases are TGTGCCAGCAGCCGAGACAGTTATGGCTACACCTTC.

The rearrangement links TRBV11-3 to TRBJ2-1; 8 bases are a match to TRBD2. In germline, CDR1 is SGHNT, CDR2 YENEEA. V lost 5 bases and J lost 8; bases outside the gene matches: 8. There are 14 residues in the CDR3. This CDR3 reads CASSSTAGAYEQFF. CDR3 bases: TGTGCCAGCAGCAGTACAGCGGGAGCGTATGAGCAGTTCTTC.

The rearrangement uses TRBV11-3 and TRBJ2-5; 9 bases align to TRBD1. The CDR3 covers 15 residues. Germline CDR1 and CDR2: SGHNT and YENEEA. Trimming took 5 bases from V and 5 from J; bases not matched to a gene: 9. In DNA form, the CDR3 reads TGTGCCAGCAGCCCGGGACAGGGAAGGTGGGAGACCCAGTACTTC. Amino acids: CASSPGQGRWETQYF. The variable domain in full, completed from reference TRBV11-3 and TRBJ2-5, reads EAGVVQSPRYKIIEKKQPVAFWCNPISGHNTLYWYLQNLGQGPELLIRYENEEAVDDSQLPKDRFSAERLKGVDSTLKIQPAELGDSAVYLCASSPGQGRWETQYFGPGTRLLVL.

The CDR3 DNA follows: TGTGCCACCAGTGATAACCGGGAAGCTTTCTTT. This gives the protein CATSDNREAFF. This sequence joins TRBV24-1 and TRBJ1-1; D gene ambiguous. V lost 3 bases to trimming and J lost 8 bases, with 6 bases between them. Germline CDR1 is KGHDR and CDR2 is SFDVKD. This CDR3 comprises 11 residues.

This chain links TRBV3-1 (or the pseudogene TRBV3-2) with TRBJ2-1; the match to TRBD2 covers 7 bases. CDR3 length: 15 residues. From germline, CDR1 is LGHDT and CDR2 YNNKEL (reference sequence). The J segment lost 4 bases and the V segment lost 4 bases, leaving 7 bases of the junction unmatched. Here the CDR3 DNA reads TGTGCCAGCAGCCGAGCGGGGATCAGGTACAATGAGCAGTTCTTC. As protein: CASSRAGIRYNEQFF.

This sequence joins TRBV11-2 and TRBJ2-5; 10 bases align to TRBD2. The CDR3 spans 17 residues. V was clipped by 5 bases and J by 1 base; unmatched bases: 10. Germline V lookup: CDR1 SGHAT, CDR2 FQNNGV. The CDR3, as DNA: TGTGCCAGCAGCCCTAGCAGGAGCGGGGGGGTCCAAGAGACCCAGTACTTC. Translation gives CASSPSRSGGVQETQYF.

The chain uses TRBV27 and TRBJ1-2; a weak D match, TRBD1 (5 bases). Per the germline V gene, CDR1 is MNHEY and CDR2 is SMNVEV (reference sequence). The V gene lost 0 bases and the J gene lost 3 bases, with 14 bases spanning the gap. The CDR3 is made up of 16 amino acids. The CDR3 here is CASSLSLSTAYYGYTF. Written as DNA, the CDR3 is TGTGCCAGCAGTTTATCCCTATCGACAGCCTACTATGGCTACACCTTC.

The V gene is TRBV18, the J gene TRBJ2-7, with no clear D. CDR3 length equals 14 residues. CDR1 and CDR2 (germline): KGHSH, LQKENI. V lost 8 bases and J lost 2, with 16 bases in between. DNA of the CDR3: TGTGCCAGCGCCGGTCAGGATTCGACCTACGAGCAGTACTTC. Amino acids: CASAGQDSTYEQYF.

The rearrangement links TRBV7-9 to TRBJ2-1, with D unresolved. Germline V CDR1 and CDR2: SEHNR, FQNEAQ (reference sequence). V shed 1 base and J shed 9 bases, with 10 bases lying between them. The CDR3 length is 13 residues. CDR3 bases: TGTGCCAGCAGCTTAGAACGGGTGGGTGAGCAGTTCTTC. This codes for CASSLERVGEQFF.

This clone was seen once. This chain joins TRBV27 and TRBJ2-7; 7 bases match TRBD1. Losses at the gene ends were 5 bases for V and 0 bases for J; bases not matched to a gene: 4. The CDR3 is 14 residues long. Germline V lookup: CDR1 MNHEY, CDR2 SMNVEV (reference sequence). The CDR3 bases are TGTGCCAGCAGTCTGACAGGGATCTCCTACGAGCAGTACTTC. The encoded protein is CASSLTGISYEQYF.

This clone was seen only a few times. This sequence joins TRBV27 and TRBJ1-1, with D unclear. The V end lost 0 bases, the J end lost 4 bases, and 12 bases lay between the germline ends. The germline gives CDR1 MNHEY, CDR2 SMNVEV (reference sequence). CDR3 length equals 15 residues. CDR3 nucleotides: TGTGCCAGCAGTTTATCCCCCCCGCGGTTCACTGAAGCTTTCTTT. The encoded protein is CASSLSPPRFTEAFF.

The chain is built from TRBV10-1 and TRBJ2-3; D not certain. In germline, CDR1 is WNHNN, CDR2 SYGVQD (reference sequence). V was trimmed by 5 bases and J by 2 bases, leaving 11 bases between them. CDR3 length equals 14 residues. The CDR3 sequence is CASSSRDLTDTQYF. In DNA form, the CDR3 reads TGCGCCAGCAGTTCTAGAGACCTCACAGATACGCAGTATTTT.

This clone was observed a single time. The chain combines TRBV2 with TRBJ2-1; TRBD2 agrees at 7 bases. CDR3 size: 12 residues. CDR1 is SNHLY and CDR2 is FYNNEI in the germline V gene. V lost 0 bases and J lost 13; bases outside the gene matches: 3. This CDR3 is CASSEALGLQFF. As DNA, the CDR3 is TGTGCCAGCAGTGAAGCGCTGGGACTACAGTTCTTC.

This clone is a singleton in its sample. The V gene is TRBV5-6, the J gene TRBJ2-7, with TRBD2 as a possible D gene (6 bases). V gave up 0 bases and J gave up 5 bases, with 18 bases separating them. CDR1 and CDR2 (germline): SGHDT, YYEEEE. This CDR3 is built from 16 residues. Here the CDR3 reads CASSLGAGQVWNEQYF. CDR3 DNA sequence: TGTGCCAGCAGCTTGGGAGCGGGCCAGGTCTGGAACGAGCAGTACTTC.

CDR3 sequence (DNA): TGTGCCAGCAGTGAAGGGACTAGGGCAGATACGCAGTATTTT. It yields the protein CASSEGTRADTQYF. The rearrangement joins TRBV2 to TRBJ2-3; 7 bases match TRBD2. The CDR3 extends over 14 amino acids. The V segment lost 1 base and the J segment 4 bases; nucleotides outside the gene matches: 2. The V gene's germline CDR1 is SNHLY and CDR2 FYNNEI.

This clone has just a few counts. V gene TRBV4-2 combines with J gene TRBJ2-1, with 10 positions matching TRBD2. The CDR3 loop spans 17 amino acids. V was pared by 4 bases and J by 4 bases, with 10 bases of the junction left unmatched. From germline, CDR1 is LGHNA and CDR2 YNFKEQ. The CDR3 DNA reads TGTGCCAGCAGCCTTTCCTCTAGCGGGGGCTCTTACAATGAGCAGTTCTTC. Translated: CASSLSSSGGSYNEQFF.

The rearrangement joins TRBV19 to TRBJ2-4, with D possibly matching TRBD2 (5 bases). The germline V gene encodes CDR1 LNHDA and CDR2 SQIVND (reference sequence). V shed 3 bases and J shed 5 bases, with 20 bases lying between them. CDR3 length: 17 amino acids. The CDR3 DNA reads TGTGCCAGTAGTATCTGGACCGACTATCTAAATGAAAACATTCAGTACTTC. This sequence encodes CASSIWTDYLNENIQYF.

V usage is TRBV28 and J usage is TRBJ1-1; tentatively, D is TRBD1 (5 bases). Between the trimmed V and J ends, which lost 2 bases and 10 bases, there was a span of 11 bases. From germline, CDR1 is MDHEN and CDR2 SYDVKM. The length of the CDR3 is 12 residues. DNA of the CDR3: TGTGCCAGCAGTTTACCCAGGGTTGGAGCTTTCTTT. Translated, it gives CASSLPRVGAFF.

The chain couples TRBV20-1 to TRBJ2-7, with D tentatively TRBD2 (6 bases). The CDR3 contains 12 residues. Trimming took off 4 bases at V and 6 bases at J, with 13 bases between the two ends. Germline CDR1 reads DFQATT; CDR2 reads SNEGSKA (reference sequence). The CDR3, as DNA: TGCAGTGCTATTGATGGGGGGAGCGAGCAGTACTTC. Protein: CSAIDGGSEQYF.

CDR3 protein: CASSLEMGRGNTIYF. As DNA, the CDR3 is TGTGCCAGCAGCTTAGAAATGGGGCGCGGAAACACCATATATTTT. The chain carries TRBV7-9 and TRBJ1-3; possible D gene TRBD1, 5 bases. This CDR3 region has 15 residues. CDR1 is SEHNR and CDR2 is FQNEAQ in the germline V gene (reference sequence). Trimming took off 1 base at V and 4 bases at J, with 11 bases between the two ends.

The chain recombines TRBV6-5 with TRBJ1-1, with a possible D match to TRBD1 (6 bases). The germline V gene has CDR1 MNHEY and CDR2 SVGAGI. Trimming left V 7 bases short and J 5 bases short, with 20 bases between. This CDR3 spans 15 amino acids. CDR3 loop: CASIVQGPLGTEAFF. The CDR3 region has the DNA TGTGCCAGCATCGTTCAGGGGCCCTTGGGGACTGAAGCTTTCTTT.

This clone showed up just a few times. The chain recombines TRBV6-6 with TRBJ2-7, with 7 nucleotides matching TRBD1. This CDR3 contains 13 residues. V trimming: 6 bases; J trimming: 1 base; junction bases outside the gene matches: 3. CDR1 is MNHNY and CDR2 is SVGAGI in the germline V gene (reference sequence). This CDR3 is CASSPGQSYEQYF. The CDR3 coding sequence is TGTGCCAGCAGCCCGGGACAGTCCTACGAGCAGTACTTC.

J is TRBJ2-2 and V is TRBV5-4; D may be TRBD2 (5 bases). V was pared by 4 bases and J by 1 base, with 14 bases between. Germline assignment: CDR1 SGHNT and CDR2 YYREEE (reference sequence). The length of the CDR3 is 16 residues. CDR3 nucleotide sequence: TGTGCCAGCAGCCCGGCGGTCGGGATGAACACCGGGGAGCTGTTTTTT. It is translated as CASSPAVGMNTGELFF.

This clone was seen many times. The chain has TRBV4-1 and TRBJ2-7, with D possibly matching TRBD1 (5 bases). The CDR3 extends over 15 amino acids. Trimming took off 1 base at V and 2 bases at J, with 12 bases between the two ends. Germline CDR1 and CDR2: MGHRA and YSYEKL. The CDR3 nucleotides read TGCGCCAGCAGCCAAGCATGGGCAGGGACCTACGAGCAGTACTTC. Protein product: CASSQAWAGTYEQYF.

J is TRBJ2-3 and V is TRBV4-1; 7 nucleotides match TRBD2. Per the germline V gene, CDR1 is MGHRA and CDR2 is YSYEKL. This CDR3 comprises 15 residues. V lost 0 bases and J lost 4; bases outside the gene matches: 4. The CDR3 region is CASSQDLGLADTQYF. CDR3 nucleotides: TGCGCCAGCAGCCAAGACCTTGGACTAGCAGATACGCAGTATTTT.